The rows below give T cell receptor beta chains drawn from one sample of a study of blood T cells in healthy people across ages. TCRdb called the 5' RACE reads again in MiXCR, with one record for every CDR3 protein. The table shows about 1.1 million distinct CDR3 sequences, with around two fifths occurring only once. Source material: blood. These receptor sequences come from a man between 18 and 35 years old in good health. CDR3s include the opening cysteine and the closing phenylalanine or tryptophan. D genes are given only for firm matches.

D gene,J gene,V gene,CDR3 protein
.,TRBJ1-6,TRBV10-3,CAISESKSSPLHF
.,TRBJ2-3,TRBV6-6,CASSYFYEVQSTDTQYF
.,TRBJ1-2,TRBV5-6,CASRREFSYGYTF
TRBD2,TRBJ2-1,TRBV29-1,CSVEGLARGGAYNEQFF
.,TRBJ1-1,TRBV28,CASSLKAAGTLNTEAFF
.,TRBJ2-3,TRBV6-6,CASSYRGATDTQYF
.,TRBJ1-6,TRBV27,CASTHGVNSPLHF
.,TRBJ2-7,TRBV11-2,CASSLEGTLSYF
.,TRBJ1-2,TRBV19,CASSIPRCNYGYTF
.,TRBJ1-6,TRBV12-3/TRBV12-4,CASRLTGNSPLHF
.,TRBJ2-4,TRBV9,CASRDTQGGGLAKNIQYF
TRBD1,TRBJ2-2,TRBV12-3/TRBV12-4,CASRKTGANTGELFF
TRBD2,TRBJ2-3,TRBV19,CASSLTSGMGDTQYF
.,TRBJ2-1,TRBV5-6,CASSLTSDEQFF
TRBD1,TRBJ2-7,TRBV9,CASSPRTGAYEQYF
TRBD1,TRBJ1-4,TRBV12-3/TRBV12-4,CASSSWTGVVEKLFF
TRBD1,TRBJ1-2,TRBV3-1,CASSQVRTGVDGYTF
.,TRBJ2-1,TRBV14,CASGAGLHNEQFF
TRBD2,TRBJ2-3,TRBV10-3,CATSGDSSTDTQYF
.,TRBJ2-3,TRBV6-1,CASSEAGWTSTDTQYF
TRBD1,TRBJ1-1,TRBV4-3,CASSQPSRGQGKLNTEAFF
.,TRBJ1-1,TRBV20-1,CSASPLQKMNTEAFF
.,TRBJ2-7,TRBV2,CASSSRASSYEQYF
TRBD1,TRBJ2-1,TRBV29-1,CSVHRGTGFNEQFF
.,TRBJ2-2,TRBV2,CASGWRKNGELFF
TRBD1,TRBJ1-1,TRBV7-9,CASSFADRASTEAFF
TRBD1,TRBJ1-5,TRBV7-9,CASSQTDRGFDQPQHF
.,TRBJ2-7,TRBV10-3,CAISEEAGLSYEQYF
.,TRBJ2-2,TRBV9,CASSRGGRGTGELFF
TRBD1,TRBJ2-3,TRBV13,CTSSKTGQGGTDTQYF
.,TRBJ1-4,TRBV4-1,CASSQVRSEKLFF
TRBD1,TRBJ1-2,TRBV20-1,CSALGQGAKRKGYTF
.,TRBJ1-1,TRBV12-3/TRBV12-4,CASSLTVGLPGTEAFF
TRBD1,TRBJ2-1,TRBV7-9,CASSLGDRGRSTYNEQFF
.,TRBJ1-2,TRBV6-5,CASSYTRTFSYGYTF
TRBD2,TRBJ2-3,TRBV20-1,CSGLAGISDTQYF
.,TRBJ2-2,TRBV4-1,CASSQPLASGELFF
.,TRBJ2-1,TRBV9,CASSVEASRNNEQFF
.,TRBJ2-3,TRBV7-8,CASSDGDPDTQYF
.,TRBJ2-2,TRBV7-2,CASSLLGRASGELFF
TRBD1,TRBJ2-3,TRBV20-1,CSGLGQGTDTRYF
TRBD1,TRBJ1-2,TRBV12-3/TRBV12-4,CASSVWDSYGYTF
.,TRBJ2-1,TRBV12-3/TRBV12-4,CASSLVLLQTYNEQFF
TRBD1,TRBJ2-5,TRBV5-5,CASSLDMTGGQQYF
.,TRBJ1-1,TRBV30,CAWNGVAEAFF